Sequencing of this T cell receptor (beta chain) was carried out in a study of cytomegalovirus exposure and HLA in healthy donors (dated by TCRdb to about 2017). About the investigation overall: In an earlier analysis of about 560 of the donors, about 260 Gb of sequence data and just under 120 million unique TCR beta sequences from about 190 million T cells were reported. Class I and class II HLA loci were covered by the typing at four-digit resolution. About 5 DR-DQ haplotypes were handled as single units for association and clustering, since linkage in the cohort was strong. The number of donors typed differed by locus, with about 629-630 for A, B, C, DRB1 and DQB1, approximately 500 for DQA1, over 600 for DPA1, and about 450 for DPB1. Genome-wide SNP genotypes for about 65% of the 666 donors were used in a later genetic analysis, which treated that subset as a discovery cohort. The T cell repertoires of 670 or so subjects were profiled by immunosequencing and related to cytomegalovirus serostatus. About 310 gigabases of sequencing data and around 87 million unique TCR sequences were included in an early release covering roughly 600 HLA-typed donors. A later analysis re-analyzed previously published TCR beta repertoires from roughly 690 donors and added high-resolution HLA genotyping to study TCR occurrence patterns. An earlier analysis of some 500 of the donors used high-throughput TCR beta sequencing to judge whether each TCR beta V gene segment behaved as functional or pseudogenic. To predict cytomegalovirus infection status, the study brought together high-throughput TCR immunosequencing, statistical association of individual TCRs with disease status, and machine learning. Donor age, sex, ethnicity and CMV serostatus were compiled alongside the repertoire data. Every discovery cohort repertoire had been produced on one sequencing platform. Of the roughly 400 genotyped donors, 65% to 90% were placed in the genetic ancestry cluster associated with self-reported Caucasian donors. Along with the roughly 670-subject first cohort, a separate validation cohort of more than 90 different subjects was used. Across around 400 genotyped donors of the cohort, an average of roughly 230,000 unique TCR beta nucleotide sequences per donor were sequenced, and 15% to 20% of those sequences were non-productive. The study aimed to test whether cataloging public T cell receptors could reveal signatures of past pathogen exposure. The later analysis used no new phenotypic data to find candidate immune exposures, relying instead on TCR beta sequences and their occurrence across donors.

Library generation was performed with the immunoSEQ multiplex PCR assay. For the multiplex PCR, a mixture combining 60 forward primers for TCR Vbeta segments and 13 reverse primers for TCR Jbeta segments was used. Amplification of the CDR3 region of rearranged TCR beta genes was performed with a multiplex PCR assay on genomic DNA. Amplified TCR beta libraries were sequenced as 87-base-pair reads on the Illumina HiSeq System. Regarding the original processing steps: In a later analysis, some 80 million unique TCR beta chains were counted across the roughly 670 repertoires, and roughly 9.9 million of these chains were shared by at least two donors. To remove PCR and sequencing errors, raw reads were error-corrected and collapsed into unique sequences using a nearest-neighbor algorithm that merged closely related sequences. CDR3 sequences were aligned to IMGT reference sequences to assign V, D and J gene segments. For a sequence to be retained, a match of at least six nucleotides was required to both a V gene segment and a J gene segment. A rearrangement counted as productive if the CDR3 had no stop codons and remained in frame with V and J, and every other rearrangement counted as non-productive. Following IMGT convention, CDR3 was defined as the stretch from the second conserved V-encoded cysteine up to the conserved J-encoded phenylalanine. Sequences without an unambiguous match to a single V gene segment were excluded from the earlier analysis of a few hundred of the donors. An earlier analysis of 587 of the donors classified V segments as functional when productive rearrangements were above 56.7% and as segregating when the standard deviation between donors was above 5%. A statistical classification framework was built to diagnose cytomegalovirus status from the catalog of TCR beta chain sequences. In a later analysis, TCR nucleotide sequences were compared against IMGT/GENE-DB human TR gene sequences so that V and J genes could be assigned. In a later analysis, CDR3 sequences and most-parsimonious VDJ recombination scenarios were assigned using the TCRdist pipeline. In a later analysis, each TCR beta chain was defined by its CDR3 amino acid sequence together with its V-gene family, and reads without a unique V-gene family were excluded. To address suspected cross-contamination and a sequencing artifact, a later analysis removed around 600 highly shared, low-generation-probability nucleotide sequences. In a later analysis, a clonal expansion index was calculated for each public chain from normalized within-repertoire ranks of inferred template counts. In a later analysis, generation probabilities were computed using a VDJ recombination model fitted to out-of-frame rearrangements, and the results were checked against IGoR. In a later analysis, TCR-TCR, TCR-HLA and TCR-CMV co-occurrence was scored with hypergeometric tests, and a repertoire-size bias correction was applied to TCR pairs. A later analysis estimated false discovery rates by permuting HLA or CMV assignments 20 times. In a later analysis, co-occurring TCRs were grouped using DBSCAN, with TCRdist sequence similarity added in when clustering inside HLA-allele-positive subsets. Repertoires with fewer than 30,000 or more than 120,000 public chains were left out of co-occurrence clustering, as were four to six repertoires with anomalous nucleotide sharing. Here the immuneACCESS table is served through TCRdb, limited to in-frame sequences with V and J called. Missing clones are a known gap in these copies; in checked studies unresolved V genes cover under half, and the rest lacks a known reason. The V and J calls and clone size are taken from that table; D and trimming were inferred from the DNA. Here the sample has about 130,000 clones; 65% to 80% occur a single time. Just over 1% of the sample rests with the top ten.

In total, approximately 690 healthy bone marrow donors made up the cohort. At the time of sampling, every cohort member was nominally healthy, though immune exposures that went unrecorded were likely present. Of the roughly 630 cohort members, 289 had a positive CMV serostatus and about 350 had a negative one, while no CMV serostatus was recorded for the donor. A peripheral blood sample was collected from each donor, and TCR beta sequencing was performed on peripheral blood mononuclear cells. Genomic DNA was extracted from the blood cell samples with the Qiagen DNeasy Blood Extraction Kit. The CDR3 numbers 13 residues from cysteine through phenylalanine. Of all the DNA, just the CDR3 is kept, 39 bases in frame from base 1. A distance of 13 bases separates the germline ends of V and J, which lose 9 bases and 4 bases respectively. From a lookup of the germline V gene (reference sequence), CDR1 and CDR2 are LNHDA and SQIVND.

As regards this clone: Its antigen remains unidentified. Base quality data are lacking; no much larger clone is found one base away.

What the study reported, not specific to this receptor: In an earlier analysis of 587 of the donors, most TCR beta V segments appeared in productive rearrangements about 90% or about 30% of the time, broadly matching IMGT annotations. The classifier was reported to diagnose cytomegalovirus status with high specificity and sensitivity in both the original and validation cohorts. While some public TCRs were present in many individuals, most TCR sequences turned up only very rarely across donors. Some IMGT-functional V segments, including TRBV6-2 and TRBV6-3, could not be distinguished by the 87-base-pair reads and were therefore excluded. Presence/absence analyses assumed roughly uniform sequencing depth across donors, an assumption that may not hold. Because counts were too low, roughly 16 rarely observed V segments, including chromosome 9 orphons, were left out of the earlier analysis of several hundred of the donors. Immune exposure information for the cohort was limited to CMV serostatus. In this cohort, only TCR beta chains were sequenced, and detectable features were limited by the absence of alpha or paired-chain data. In a later analysis, TCR association rates were found to vary across HLA loci, with the most associated TCRs seen for DRB1 alleles and the fewest for HLA-C alleles. A further reported finding was that TCR beta sequences accurately predicted the HLA-A and HLA-B alleles for most subjects in the first cohort. A later analysis reported that several top co-occurrence clusters appeared linked to parvovirus B19, influenza, CMV and Epstein-Barr virus. A later analysis found that most CMV-associated TCR beta chains appeared HLA-restricted, with HLA associations seemingly driven largely by CMV exposure. In a later genetic analysis, a missense DCLRE1C variant was associated with V-gene and J-gene trimming of TCR beta chains, and the association was replicated in an independent cohort. A few of the identified cytomegalovirus-associated TCR beta chains were confirmed in vitro to be specific for cytomegalovirus antigens. A cluster of highly shared sequence variants was judged likely to represent a technical artifact of the sequencing pipeline. The authors suggested that the approach could potentially be generalized to other disease states and immunological phenotypes. Linkage disequilibrium might explain the correlated functional status among segregating V segments, but an unknown experimental factor could not be excluded. The study listed 150 to 200 TCR beta chains as associated with cytomegalovirus. In a later analysis, HLA-associated TCR beta chains showed more clonal expansion and lower generation probabilities than non-associated chains that were equally common. When HLA alleles, especially DR and DQ, strongly co-occurred, TCR associations were difficult to assign to individual alleles. At a false discovery rate of 0.05, a later analysis linked under 20,000 TCR beta sequences to specific HLA alleles. Because some donors lacked HLA typing at each locus, the association tests relied only on the typed subset. In a later genetic analysis, fewer N-insertions in productive TCRs were reported among donors in an Asian-associated ancestry cluster than the roughly 700-donor mean.

The specimen sequenced was PBMCs. The TCR originated in a human donor in good health. The chain employs TRBV19 and TRBJ1-5, and possibly TRBD1, on 6 matching bases. The CDR3 protein: CASAGQQNQPQHF. The DNA sequence follows: TGTGCCAGCGCCGGACAGCAAAATCAGCCCCAGCATTTT.